Presented here are 25 T cell receptor beta chains from one specimen sequenced in a study of blood T cell repertoires in COVID-19. Using immunoSEQ multiplex PCR, the repertoire was profiled, and TCRdb retains in-frame clones only, with some absent. The repertoire holds some 120,000 clones, with about 80% as singletons. Sequenced input: peripheral blood. The receptors were sampled from a human donor in a cohort sampled during active COVID-19.

This sequence joins TRBV28 and TRBJ2-7, with 10 positions matching TRBD1. The CDR3 runs 16 residues. Unmatched junction bases numbered 13, after V lost 7 bases and J lost 4 bases. The germline gives CDR1 MDHEN, CDR2 SYDVKM. The chain's CDR3 is CASTSPGGDRGYEQYF. DNA of the CDR3: TGTGCCAGCACCTCCCCGGGGGGGGACAGGGGATACGAGCAGTACTTC.

The chain carries TRBV6-4 and TRBJ1-5; D is unclear. The CDR3 has 13 residues. Germline V CDR1 and CDR2: MRHNA, SNTAGT. V was shortened by 8 bases and J by 4 bases, with 12 bases between the two germline ends. CDR3 amino acids: CASSSSENQPQHF. Written as DNA, the CDR3 is TGTGCCAGCTCATCGTCGGAGAATCAGCCCCAGCATTTT.

The rearrangement uses TRBV7-3 and TRBJ2-2; TRBD2 agrees at 8 bases. From germline, CDR1 is SGHTA and CDR2 FQGTGA. This CDR3 is built from 17 residues. J was trimmed by 4 bases and V by 0 bases; bases with no gene match: 7. The CDR3 region has the DNA TGTGCCAGCAGCTTAACCCCGGGAGGGCCGCTCACCGGGGAGCTGTTTTTT. This translates into CASSLTPGGPLTGELFF.

This clone was counted between two and nine times. The chain combines TRBV7-8 with TRBJ2-2, with no clear D. Per germline, CDR1 SGHVS and CDR2 FQNEAQ. This CDR3 has 17 residues. Trimming removed 0 bases from V and 3 bases from J, with 14 bases in between. CDR3 nucleotides: TGTGCCAGCAGCTTAGCGGGTCGGGTATTGGACACCGGGGAGCTGTTTTTT. Protein: CASSLAGRVLDTGELFF.

The chain couples TRBV28 to TRBJ1-4, with 8 positions matching TRBD1. Germline trimming cut 5 bases from V and 2 bases from J; bases unmatched to any gene: 4. Germline V gene data show CDR1 as MDHEN and CDR2 as SYDVKM. The CDR3 is 15 amino acids. The CDR3 coding sequence is TGTGCCAGCAGTCCGACAGGGGCCACTAATGAAAAACTGTTTTTT. Residues: CASSPTGATNEKLFF. The full variable domain, its missing parts supplied by reference TRBV28 and TRBJ1-4, is DVKVTQSSRYLVKRTGEKVFLECVQDMDHENMFWYRQDPGLGLRLIYFSYDVKMKEKGDIPEGYSVSREKKERFSLILESASTNQTSMYLCASSPTGATNEKLFFGSGTQLSVL.

This sequence joins TRBV7-2 and TRBJ2-5; TRBD2 matches 7 bases. The CDR3 runs 15 residues. The V gene end was trimmed by 3 bases and the J gene end by 2 bases; junction bases not matched to a gene: 6. In germline, CDR1 is SGHTA, CDR2 FQGNSA. This CDR3 reads CASSFSGRGQETQYF. The CDR3 DNA follows: TGTGCCAGCAGCTTTTCTGGGCGGGGGCAAGAGACCCAGTACTTC.

The genes are TRBV19 and TRBJ2-1; the match to TRBD1 covers 10 bases. The J segment lost 7 bases and the V segment lost 8 bases, leaving 8 bases of the junction unmatched. The CDR3 has 14 residues. In germline, CDR1 is LNHDA, CDR2 SQIVND (reference sequence). This chain's CDR3 is CASGDRGRKNEQFF. The CDR3 DNA follows: TGTGCCAGTGGGGACAGGGGAAGGAAGAATGAGCAGTTCTTC.

This chain links TRBV9 with TRBJ2-2, with 8 bases fitting TRBD1. Germline CDR1 is SGDLS and CDR2 is YYNGEE. This CDR3 spans 16 amino acids. The J segment lost 1 base and the V segment lost 4 bases, leaving 6 bases of the junction unmatched. CDR3 protein: CASSPKDRVNTGELFF. The DNA for the CDR3 is TGTGCCAGCAGCCCGAAGGACAGGGTGAACACCGGGGAGCTGTTTTTT.

The table lists this clone with many counts. The rearrangement links TRBV4-2 to TRBJ2-7; 10 bases line up with TRBD2. V dropped 6 bases and J dropped 6; count of bases not matched to a gene: 8. The CDR3 is 14 residues long. Germline CDR1 LGHNA, CDR2 YNFKEQ. The CDR3 sequence: CASRLEAGGFEQYF. In nucleotides, the CDR3 is TGTGCCAGCAGATTGGAAGCGGGGGGGTTCGAGCAGTACTTC.

The table lists this clone with a count of one. The chain combines TRBV30 with TRBJ1-2, with no clear D. Germline V gives CDR1 GTSNPN, CDR2 SVGIG (reference sequence). V lost 2 bases and J lost 8, with 15 bases in between. The CDR3 is made up of 13 amino acids. The CDR3 sequence: CAWSLRSGRGYTF. The CDR3 bases are TGTGCCTGGAGTCTACGCTCTGGTCGGGGCTACACCTTC.

This clone was seen a single time. The rearrangement joins TRBV19 to TRBJ2-2; TRBD1 is a possible D gene (6 bases). V dropped 6 bases and J dropped 7 bases, with 21 bases sitting between them. Germline CDR1 and CDR2: LNHDA and SQIVND (reference sequence). The CDR3 covers 16 residues. The chain's CDR3 is CASRLQTGSPGGELFF. The CDR3 DNA follows: TGTGCCAGTAGACTTCAAACAGGGTCCCCAGGCGGGGAGCTGTTTTTT.

The rearrangement joins TRBV30 to TRBJ1-2; no clear D. Germline loops: CDR1 GTSNPN, CDR2 SVGIG (reference sequence). This CDR3 has 14 residues. Trimming removed 1 base from V and 5 bases from J, with 14 bases in between. The DNA of the CDR3 is TGTGCCTGGAGTGGACGCGGAAAGCTTTATGGCTACACCTTC. Translating gives CAWSGRGKLYGYTF. The full variable domain, with the rest looked up from reference TRBV30 and TRBJ1-2, is SQTIHQWPATLVQPVGSPLSLECTVEGTSNPNLYWYRQAAGRGLQLLFYSVGIGQISSEVPQNLSASRPQDRQFILSSKKLLLSDSGFYLCAWSGRGKLYGYTFGSGTRLTVV.

This clone has a single count. DNA for the CDR3: TGTGCCAGCAGCTATACCGCAGAAAATCTAGGAGAACTGTTTTTT. Translating it yields CASSYTAENLGELFF. The V gene is TRBV6-2 or TRBV6-3, the J gene TRBJ1-4; no definite D call. Trimming cost V 6 bases and J 12 bases, with 23 bases left between them. The CDR3 loop spans 15 amino acids. CDR1 is MNHEY, CDR2 SVGEGT, per germline.

The chain couples TRBV6-5 to TRBJ2-4; possible D gene TRBD2, 5 bases. V lost 6 bases and J lost 9, with 12 bases in between. The CDR3 contains 12 residues. Germline-derived CDR1 and CDR2 are MNHEY and SVGAGI. CDR3 DNA: TGTGCCAGCAGCGGGGATCTGGGCATTCAGTACTTC. Residues: CASSGDLGIQYF.

This chain connects TRBV7-9 to TRBJ2-7; the match to TRBD1 covers 11 bases. V was pared by 3 bases and J by 3 bases, with 7 bases of the junction left unmatched. This CDR3 is built from 16 residues. Germline CDR1 SEHNR, CDR2 FQNEAQ (reference sequence). The CDR3 is CASSFPGQGEGYEQYF. DNA of the CDR3: TGTGCCAGCAGCTTTCCGGGACAGGGGGAGGGCTACGAGCAGTACTTC.

This chain uses TRBV7-2 with TRBJ1-3, with TRBD1 as a possible D gene (6 bases). Germline CDR1 SGHTA, CDR2 FQGNSA. The V end was cut by 6 bases, the J end by 10 bases, with 25 bases between. The CDR3 sequence is 16 residues long. CDR3 coding DNA: TGTGCCAGCAGACACACTAGGGACATATCAACTGGGACCATATATTTT. Encoded protein: CASRHTRDISTGTIYF.

The chain employs TRBV30 and TRBJ1-2, with a possible D match to TRBD1 (5 bases). Deletions cut 4 bases from V and 9 bases from J, with 18 bases between. The CDR3 has 13 amino acids. Germline V gives CDR1 GTSNPN, CDR2 SVGIG (reference sequence). The CDR3 protein is CAWTVGEGSSYTF. The CDR3 coding sequence is TGTGCCTGGACGGTTGGGGAGGGGAGTAGCTACACCTTC. The whole variable domain, remainder taken from reference TRBV30 and TRBJ1-2, is SQTIHQWPATLVQPVGSPLSLECTVEGTSNPNLYWYRQAAGRGLQLLFYSVGIGQISSEVPQNLSASRPQDRQFILSSKKLLLSDSGFYLCAWTVGEGSSYTFGSGTRLTVV.

This sequence joins TRBV6-5 and TRBJ2-2; D gene ambiguous. The CDR3 covers 15 residues. V lost 6 bases and J 4 bases, leaving 15 bases between the germline ends. Germline V gene sequence: CDR1 MNHEY, CDR2 SVGAGI. CDR3 amino acids: CASSPPWASTGELFF. The CDR3 coding sequence is TGTGCCAGCAGCCCCCCGTGGGCGAGCACCGGGGAGCTGTTTTTT.

The V and J genes are TRBV5-4 and TRBJ2-5, with D perhaps matching TRBD1 (6 bases). CDR1 is SGHNT, CDR2 YYREEE, per germline (reference sequence). The V end was cut by 2 bases, the J end by 4 bases, with 9 bases between. The CDR3 is 13 residues long. The CDR3 DNA reads as TGTGCCAGCAGCTTACAGGGATCAGAGACCCAGTACTTC. Protein: CASSLQGSETQYF.

The chain is built from TRBV23-1 and TRBJ2-1, with TRBD1 as a possible D gene (6 bases). TRBV23-1 is noted as an ORF with a role that remains uncertain. The CDR3 is 16 residues long. V was pared by 2 bases and J by 0 bases, with 11 bases between. CDR3 in amino acids: CASSQLDSNSYNEQFF. For the CDR3, the DNA is TGCGCCAGCAGTCAACTGGACAGTAACTCCTACAATGAGCAGTTCTTC.

This clone was counted between two and nine times. The chain has TRBV6-5 and TRBJ1-2; D is perhaps TRBD1 (5 bases). This CDR3 is 13 amino acids long. The germline V gene has CDR1 MNHEY and CDR2 SVGAGI. V was shortened by 6 bases and J by 8 bases, with 16 bases between the two germline ends. The CDR3 region is CASRRKQGGGYTF. The CDR3 DNA follows: TGTGCCAGCAGGCGAAAGCAGGGCGGCGGCTACACCTTC.

The rearrangement joins TRBV7-9 to TRBJ2-2; 7 bases agree with TRBD1. CDR3 size: 15 residues. The V segment lost 3 bases and the J segment 3 bases; nucleotides outside the gene matches: 4. CDR1 and CDR2 (germline): SEHNR, FQNEAQ (reference sequence). The CDR3 reads CASSFGTADTGELFF. CDR3 nucleotide sequence: TGTGCCAGCAGCTTTGGGACAGCCGACACCGGGGAGCTGTTTTTT.

This sequence joins TRBV2 and TRBJ1-1, with TRBD1 identical over 7 bases. The CDR3 length is 15 residues. The J segment lost 3 bases and the V segment lost 5 bases, leaving 9 bases of the junction unmatched. CDR1 is SNHLY and CDR2 is FYNNEI in the germline V gene. DNA of the CDR3: TGTGCCAGCAGTACTGACAGGGATGGGGACACTGAAGCTTTCTTT. Translating it yields CASSTDRDGDTEAFF.

This clone occurred a few times. CDR3 DNA: TGTGCCAGCAGCTTGATAGCGGACACCGGGGAGCTGTTTTTT. This gives the protein CASSLIADTGELFF. The chain combines TRBV7-3 with TRBJ2-2, with D possibly being TRBD2 (6 bases). V shed 3 bases and J shed 3 bases, with 8 bases lying between them. CDR1 is SGHTA, CDR2 FQGTGA, per germline. This CDR3 spans 14 amino acids.

The chain has TRBV14 and TRBJ1-2; 7 bases are a match to TRBD1. This CDR3 comprises 14 residues. Germline CDR1 is SGHDN and CDR2 is FVKESK. The V gene end was trimmed by 2 bases and the J gene end by 4 bases; junction bases not matched to a gene: 4. This CDR3 is CASSQRQGLYGYTF. CDR3 bases: TGTGCCAGCAGCCAACGACAGGGCCTCTATGGCTACACCTTC.